The following is a TCR beta chain sequence with its context. No antigen is known for it. CDR3 length: 15 amino acids. V was shortened by 4 bases and J by 2 bases, with 14 bases between the two germline ends. Germline V lookup: CDR1 SGHRS, CDR2 YFSETQ. TCRdb keeps only in-frame clones here, not all; method: immunoSEQ multiplex PCR. The sample comprises about 60,000 clones, about 90% of which are singletons, and approximately 6.6% rests with the top ten. The sample belongs to a study of OX40 agonist ivuxolimab in advanced cancers. Overall study results and limits: Mean expanded clone counts were higher in CD8+ than CD4+ T cells. Normalized expansion of T-cell clones was also low for some nonresponders.

The sequencing here drew on CD4+ or CD8+ T cells sorted from blood, taken in a trial of the OX40 agonist ivuxolimab. The chain links TRBV5-1 to TRBJ2-3; D might be TRBD1 or TRBD2, each matching 5 bases. The source of this sequence is an adult with an advanced solid tumor such as melanoma, head and neck, liver or kidney cancer. Written as DNA, the CDR3 is TGCGCCAGCAGCCTATGGGACCGCTACACAGATACGCAGTATTTT. Translation gives CASSLWDRYTDTQYF. Based on the CDR3 plus reference TRBV5-1 and TRBJ2-3, the full variable domain is KAGVTQTPRYLIKTRGQQVTLSCSPISGHRSVSWYQQTPGQGLQFLFEYFSETQRNKGNFPGRFSGRQFSNSRSEMNVSTLELGDSALYLCASSLWDRYTDTQYFGPGTRLTVL.